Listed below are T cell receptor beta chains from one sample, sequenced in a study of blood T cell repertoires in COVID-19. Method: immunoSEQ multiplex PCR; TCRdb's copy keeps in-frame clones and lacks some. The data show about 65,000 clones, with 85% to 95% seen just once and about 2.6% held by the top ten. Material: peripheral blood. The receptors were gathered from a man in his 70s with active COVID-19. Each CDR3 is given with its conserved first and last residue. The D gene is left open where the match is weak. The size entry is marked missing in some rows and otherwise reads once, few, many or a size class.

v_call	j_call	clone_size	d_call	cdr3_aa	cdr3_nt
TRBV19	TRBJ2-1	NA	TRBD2	CASSISSGGGNEQFF	TGTGCCAGTAGTATTTCCAGCGGGGGAGGGAATGAGCAGTTCTTC
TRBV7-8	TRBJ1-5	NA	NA	CASSLEGLWGQPQHF	TGTGCCAGCAGCTTAGAGGGGCTGTGGGGTCAGCCCCAGCATTTT
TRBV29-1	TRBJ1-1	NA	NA	CSVAEQMASTEAFF	TGCAGCGTTGCTGAACAGATGGCGAGTACTGAAGCTTTCTTT
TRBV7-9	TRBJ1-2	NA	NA	CASSLDLQTGTYGYTF	TGTGCCAGCAGCTTAGATCTCCAGACAGGTACCTATGGCTACACCTTC
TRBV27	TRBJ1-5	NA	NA	CASSGGSGLGQPQHF	TGTGCCAGCAGTGGGGGGTCGGGGCTGGGTCAGCCCCAGCATTTT
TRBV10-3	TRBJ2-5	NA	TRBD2	CAISLAGGSYQETQYF	TGTGCCATCTCCCTAGCGGGGGGATCCTACCAAGAGACCCAGTACTTC
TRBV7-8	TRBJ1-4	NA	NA	CASSQQTGHNEKLFF	TGTGCCAGCAGCCAACAGACAGGCCATAATGAAAAACTGTTTTTT
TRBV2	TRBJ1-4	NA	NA	CASSDRPGNEKLFF	TGTGCCAGCAGTGATCGGCCGGGTAATGAAAAACTGTTTTTT
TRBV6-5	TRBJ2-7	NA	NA	CASSYSRGIRIEQYF	TGTGCCAGCAGTTACTCGAGAGGGATTAGGATTGAGCAGTACTTC
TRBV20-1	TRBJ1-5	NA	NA	CSASPGDYSNQPQHF	TGCAGTGCTAGTCCCGGGGACTATAGCAATCAGCCCCAGCATTTT
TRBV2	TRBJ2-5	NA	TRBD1	CASSGQGYGETQYF	TGTGCCAGCAGTGGACAGGGCTATGGAGAGACCCAGTACTTC
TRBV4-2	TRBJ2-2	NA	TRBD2	CASSQDVIGGGTNTGELFF	TGTGCCAGCAGCCAAGACGTGATCGGCGGGGGTACGAACACCGGGGAGCTGTTTTTT
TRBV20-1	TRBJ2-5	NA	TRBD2	CSASKDSGVQETQYF	TGCAGTGCTAGTAAGGATAGCGGGGTCCAAGAGACCCAGTACTTC
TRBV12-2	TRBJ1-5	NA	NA	CASRPRTGRLGNQPQHF	TGTGCAAGTCGCCCGCGGACAGGACGATTGGGCAATCAGCCCCAGCATTTT
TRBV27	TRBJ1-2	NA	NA	CASSPRGGYGYTF	TGTGCCAGCAGTCCCAGGGGCGGCTATGGCTACACCTTC
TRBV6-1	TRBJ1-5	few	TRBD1	CASSEGTVSNQPQHF	TGTGCCAGCAGTGAGGGGACAGTTAGCAATCAGCCCCAGCATTTT
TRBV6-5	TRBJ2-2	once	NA	CASTPRLSGELFF	TGTGCCAGCACCCCTAGGTTGTCCGGGGAGCTGTTTTTT
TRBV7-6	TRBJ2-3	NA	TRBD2	CASSTYLGPRLAISTDTQYF	TGTGCCAGCAGCACCTACCTGGGTCCCAGACTAGCTATCAGCACAGATACGCAGTATTTT
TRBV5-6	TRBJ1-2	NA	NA	CASSKTGLDYGYTF	TGTGCCAGCAGCAAAACAGGGCTTGACTATGGCTACACCTTC
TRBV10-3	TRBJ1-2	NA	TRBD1	CAISASRTGEGYTF	TGTGCCATCAGTGCGTCAAGGACAGGGGAGGGCTACACCTTC
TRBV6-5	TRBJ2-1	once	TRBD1	CATRDRGYNEQFF	TGTGCCACCCGGGACAGGGGCTACAATGAGCAGTTCTTC
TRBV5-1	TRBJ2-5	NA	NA	CASNLQGNSRETQYF	TGCGCCAGCAACCTACAGGGTAACAGTAGGGAGACCCAGTACTTC
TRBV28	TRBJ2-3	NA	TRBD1	CASSTDRGGFIPF	TGTGCCAGCAGTACGGACAGGGGGGGTTTCATCCCATTT
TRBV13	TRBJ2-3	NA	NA	CASSPRNLDTQYF	TGTGCCAGCTCCCCGAGGAATTTAGATACGCAGTATTTT
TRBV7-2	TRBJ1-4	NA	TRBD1	CASSLARDSNEKLFF	TGTGCCAGCAGCTTAGCGAGGGACAGTAATGAAAAACTGTTTTTT
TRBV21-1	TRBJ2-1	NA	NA	CASSNPKNQETKQGYNEQFF	TGTGCCAGCAGCAATCCAAAAAACCAGGAAACCAAGCAAGGTTACAATGAGCAGTTCTTC
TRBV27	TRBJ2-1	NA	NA	CASTRRPGNNEQFF	TGTGCCAGCACCCGCCGCCCGGGGAACAATGAGCAGTTCTTC
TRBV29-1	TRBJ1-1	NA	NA	CSVEAGTSDEAFF	TGCAGCGTTGAAGCCGGGACATCTGATGAAGCTTTCTTT
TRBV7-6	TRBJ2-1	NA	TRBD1	CASSVTGGSYNEQFF	TGTGCCAGCAGCGTGACAGGGGGCTCCTACAATGAGCAGTTCTTC
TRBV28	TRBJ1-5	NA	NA	CASSFVSYSNQPQHF	TGTGCCAGCAGTTTCGTCTCTTATAGCAATCAGCCCCAGCATTTT
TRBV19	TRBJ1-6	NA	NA	CASSMGGQRSPLHF	TGTGCCAGTAGTATGGGTGGACAAAGATCACCCCTCCACTTT
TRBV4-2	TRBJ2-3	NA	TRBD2	CASSQSPAGGGDTQYF	TGTGCCAGCAGCCAATCGCCAGCGGGGGGGGGCGATACGCAGTATTTT
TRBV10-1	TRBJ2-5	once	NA	CASSESTGDWQETQYF	TGCGCCAGCAGTGAGTCGACGGGGGATTGGCAAGAGACCCAGTACTTC
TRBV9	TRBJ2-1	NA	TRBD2	CASSVVSGGNEQFF	TGTGCCAGCAGCGTAGTAAGCGGGGGGAATGAGCAGTTCTTC
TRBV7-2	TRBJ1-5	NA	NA	CASSLFPGDNQPQHF	TGTGCCAGCAGCCTGTTCCCAGGGGACAATCAGCCCCAGCATTTT
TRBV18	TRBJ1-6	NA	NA	CASSTDRNSPLHF	TGTGCCAGCTCAACGGACAGAAATTCACCCCTCCACTTT
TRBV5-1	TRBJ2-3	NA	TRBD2	CASSSPQVAGKSTDTQYF	TGCGCCAGCAGCTCTCCTCAGGTAGCGGGGAAGAGCACAGATACGCAGTATTTT
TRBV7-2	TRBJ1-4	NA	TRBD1	CASSPGGRVEKLFF	TGTGCCAGCAGCCCAGGGGGCAGGGTTGAAAAACTGTTTTTT
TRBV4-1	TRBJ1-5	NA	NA	CASSQEWSRAYQPQHF	TGCGCCAGCAGCCAAGAGTGGAGCAGGGCGTATCAGCCCCAGCATTTT
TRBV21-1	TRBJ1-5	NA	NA	CASSNSNGTGPWGNQPQHF	TGTGCCAGCAGCAACTCGAACGGGACAGGACCTTGGGGCAATCAGCCCCAGCATTTT
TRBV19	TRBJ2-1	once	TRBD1	CASSLPGQGYNEQFF	TGTGCCAGTAGCCTGCCGGGACAGGGGTACAATGAGCAGTTCTTC
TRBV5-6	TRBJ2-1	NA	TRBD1	CASSWGPGTAQFF	TGTGCCAGCAGCTGGGGGCCCGGGACAGCGCAGTTCTTC
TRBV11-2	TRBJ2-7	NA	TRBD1	CASSSATGANTYEQYF	TGTGCCAGCAGCTCAGCGACAGGGGCAAATACCTACGAGCAGTACTTC
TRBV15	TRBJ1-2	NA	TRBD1	CATSRDRQGGIYGYTF	TGTGCCACCAGCAGAGATCGACAGGGGGGAATATATGGCTACACCTTC
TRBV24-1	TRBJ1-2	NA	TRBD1	CATSAAGGNYGYTF	TGTGCCACCAGTGCGGCAGGGGGCAACTATGGCTACACCTTC
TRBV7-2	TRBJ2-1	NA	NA	CASTGAGRDEQFF	TGTGCCAGCACGGGGGCAGGGAGGGATGAGCAGTTCTTC
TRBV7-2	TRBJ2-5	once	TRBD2	CASSPQPGLASETQYF	TGTGCCAGCAGCCCCCAACCGGGACTAGCATCCGAGACCCAGTACTTC
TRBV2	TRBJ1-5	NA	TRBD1	CASRARDRGDQPQHF	TGTGCCAGCAGAGCACGGGACAGGGGCGATCAGCCCCAGCATTTT
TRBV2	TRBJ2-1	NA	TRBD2	CASSRTSGAYNEQFF	TGTGCCAGCAGTAGGACTAGCGGGGCCTACAATGAGCAGTTCTTC
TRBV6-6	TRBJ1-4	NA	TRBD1	CASRDRRFSEKLFF	TGTGCCAGCCGGGACAGGCGGTTTTCTGAAAAACTGTTTTTT
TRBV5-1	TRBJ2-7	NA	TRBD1	CASSRDGQGSYEQYF	TGCGCCAGCAGCCGAGATGGACAGGGTTCCTACGAGCAGTACTTC
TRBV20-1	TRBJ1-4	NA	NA	CSASRRVNEKLFF	TGCAGTGCTAGTCGCAGGGTTAATGAAAAACTGTTTTTT
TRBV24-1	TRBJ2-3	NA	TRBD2	CATSDVVAGGPDTQYF	TGTGCCACCAGTGATGTTGTAGCGGGGGGGCCAGATACGCAGTATTTT
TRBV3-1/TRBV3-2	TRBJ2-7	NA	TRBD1	CASSPTWDSSYEQYF	TGTGCCAGCAGCCCTACTTGGGACAGCTCCTACGAGCAGTACTTC
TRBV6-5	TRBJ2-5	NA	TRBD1	CASSSTGQETQYF	TGTGCCAGCAGCTCGACAGGGCAAGAGACCCAGTACTTC
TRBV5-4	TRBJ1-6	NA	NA	CASSLDAFAGSPLHF	TGTGCCAGCAGCTTGGACGCCTTTGCGGGTTCACCCCTCCACTTT
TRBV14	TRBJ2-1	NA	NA	CASSHPLQGNEQFF	TGTGCCAGCAGCCACCCCCTACAGGGAAATGAGCAGTTCTTC
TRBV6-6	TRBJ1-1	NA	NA	CASRIGQEAFF	TGTGCCAGCAGGATAGGACAGGAAGCTTTCTTT
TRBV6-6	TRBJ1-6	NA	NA	CASSYSEDNSPLHF	TGTGCCAGCAGTTACTCGGAGGACAATTCACCCCTCCACTTT
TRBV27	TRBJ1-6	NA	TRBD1	CASRSGTGLSPLHF	TGTGCCAGCCGTTCCGGGACAGGGCTGTCGCCCCTCCACTTT